These 17 T cell receptor beta chains were sequenced from one sample in a study of blood T cells in healthy people across ages. Combining a sample-barcoded 5' primer with a J-beta primer mix, a second PCR ran for roughly 7 to 12 cycles. TCRdb itself ran the 5' RACE reads through MiXCR, one entry per CDR3 protein. The sample carries 500,000 to 600,000 distinct CDR3 sequences, approximately 25% recorded once. The material sequenced was blood. Source of these receptors: a woman between 65 and 79 years old in good health.

This clonotype was seen at least ten times. This sequence joins TRBV29-1 and TRBJ2-2; D is unclear. The CDR3 runs to 13 residues. V was trimmed by 6 bases and J by 3 bases, leaving 11 bases between them. Germline CDR1 reads SQVTM; CDR2 reads ANQGSEA. The CDR3 coding sequence is TGCAGCGTCGACGCAGATTACACCGGGGAGCTGTTTTTT. This sequence encodes CSVDADYTGELFF.

V is TRBV3-1 and J is TRBJ1-2, with TRBD1 as a possible D gene (5 bases). Germline-derived CDR1 and CDR2 are LGHDT and YNNKEL (reference sequence). Trimming removed 5 bases from V and 0 bases from J, with 10 bases in between. This CDR3 is built from 14 residues. The CDR3 is CASSYLGANYGYTF. The CDR3 DNA sequence: TGTGCCAGCAGCTACCTAGGGGCTAACTATGGCTACACCTTC.

As regards this clonotype: One end of the junction fails to match germline, which may point to a read error. The chain joins TRBV4-3 to TRBJ2-5; no definite D call. The germline V gene has CDR1 LGHNA and CDR2 YSLEER. The CDR3 extends over 14 amino acids. CDR3 DNA sequence: TGCGCCTGCAGCCAAGAACCCCTGGAGGAGACCCAGTACTTC. Its protein product is CACSQEPLEETQYF.

The chain links TRBV6-2 or TRBV6-3 to TRBJ1-2; TRBD1 agrees at 7 bases. After removal of 6 bases from V and 6 bases from J, the junction contained 13 bases not matched to a gene. The CDR3 contains 15 residues. Germline CDR1 is MNHEY and CDR2 is SVGEGT. CDR3 in DNA: TGTGCCAGCAGCGAAGTAACAGGGGCTCCGGATGGCTACACCTTC. The encoded protein is CASSEVTGAPDGYTF.

The CDR3 is CASSLSDRGSYNEQFF. Written as DNA, the CDR3 is TGTGCCAGCAGCTTATCGGACAGGGGCTCCTACAATGAGCAGTTCTTC. The V gene is TRBV7-3, the J gene TRBJ2-1, with 9 bases lining up with TRBD1. This CDR3 is built from 16 residues. The V gene's germline CDR1 is SGHTA and CDR2 FQGTGA. V lost 2 bases and J lost 0; bases outside the gene matches: 2.

The chain couples TRBV7-2 to TRBJ2-1; a possible D gene is TRBD1 (5 bases). V was trimmed by 5 bases and J by 4 bases, leaving 12 bases between them. CDR1 is SGHTA, CDR2 FQGNSA, per germline. This CDR3 spans 14 amino acids. The CDR3 is CASSPRALYNEQFF. The CDR3 nucleotides are TGTGCCAGCAGCCCCAGGGCCCTTTACAATGAGCAGTTCTTC.

The V and J genes are TRBV5-1 and TRBJ1-2, with D possibly TRBD1 on 5 matching bases. V dropped 4 bases and J dropped 8 bases, with 18 bases sitting between them. CDR1 and CDR2 (germline): SGHRS, YFSETQ. The CDR3 length is 14 residues. The CDR3: CASSPAGTGMGYTF. For the CDR3, the DNA is TGCGCCAGCAGCCCGGCGGGGACGGGTATGGGCTACACCTTC. Based on the CDR3 plus reference TRBV5-1 and TRBJ1-2, the full variable domain is KAGVTQTPRYLIKTRGQQVTLSCSPISGHRSVSWYQQTPGQGLQFLFEYFSETQRNKGNFPGRFSGRQFSNSRSEMNVSTLELGDSALYLCASSPAGTGMGYTFGSGTRLTVV.

Notes on this clonotype: One end of the junction varies from germline; a read error may be responsible. This chain uses TRBV10-3 with TRBJ1-1; 11 bases are shared with TRBD1. The CDR3 runs to 17 residues. Per germline, CDR1 ENHRY and CDR2 SYGVKD. CDR3 DNA sequence: TGTGCCATCAGGAAAACCGGGACAGGGGGGTATCGAGGTGAAGCTTCCTTT. Its translation is CAIRKTGTGGYRGEASF.

The chain uses TRBV18 and TRBJ2-7; 11 nucleotides line up with TRBD1. Per the germline V gene, CDR1 is KGHSH and CDR2 is LQKENI. The V and J ends lost 5 bases and 4 bases, in that order; junction bases with no gene match: 4. The CDR3 contains 14 residues. The CDR3 region has the DNA TGTGCCAGCTCAGAGGGGACAGGGGGATACGAGCAGTACGTC. It encodes CASSEGTGGYEQYV.

The chain employs TRBV3-1 and TRBJ1-1, with D perhaps TRBD1 (5 bases). This CDR3 contains 16 residues. Trimming removed 9 bases at V and 1 base at J, with 21 bases between. The germline V gene encodes CDR1 LGHDT and CDR2 YNNKEL (reference sequence). CDR3 bases: TGTGCCAGACAAACCAGGGTTGGCAACGGGAACACTGAAGCTTTCTTT. As protein: CARQTRVGNGNTEAFF. The full variable domain, rest sourced from reference TRBV3-1 and TRBJ1-1, is DTAVSQTPKYLVTQMGNDKSIKCEQNLGHDTMYWYKQDSKKFLKIMFSYNNKELIINETVPNRFSPKSPDKAHLNLHINSLELGDSAVYFCARQTRVGNGNTEAFFGQGTRLTVV.

The chain uses TRBV20-1 and TRBJ1-4, with TRBD1 identical over 8 bases. CDR3 length: 13 amino acids. The trim removed 6 bases at V and 9 bases at J, leaving 9 bases unmatched. Germline loops: CDR1 DFQATT, CDR2 SNEGSKA (reference sequence). The CDR3 sequence: CSAPDRVKKKLFF. DNA for the CDR3: TGCAGTGCCCCGGACAGGGTGAAGAAAAAACTGTTTTTT.

The V gene is TRBV29-1, the J gene TRBJ2-7; D perhaps matches TRBD1 (6 bases). Deletions cut 7 bases from V and 0 bases from J, with 10 bases between. CDR3 length: 12 residues. Germline CDR1 reads SQVTM; CDR2 reads ANQGSEA. This CDR3 is CSAGQHSYEQYF. The CDR3 DNA reads TGCAGCGCCGGACAGCACTCCTACGAGCAGTACTTC.

This clonotype was seen more than once but under ten times. The V and J genes are TRBV7-2 and TRBJ2-2, with 8 nucleotides matching TRBD2. Trimming cost V 8 bases and J 0 bases; bases outside gene matches: 2. Germline loops: CDR1 SGHTA, CDR2 FQGNSA. The CDR3 runs to 14 residues. The CDR3 spells CASRGGTNTGELFF. The CDR3 DNA reads as TGTGCCAGCCGGGGGGGAACGAACACCGGGGAGCTGTTTTTT. Supplemented by reference TRBV7-2 and TRBJ2-2, the full variable domain reads GAGVSQSPSNKVTEKGKDVELRCDPISGHTALYWYRQSLGQGLEFLIYFQGNSAPDKSGLPSDRFSAERTGGSVSTLTIQRTQQEDSAVYLCASRGGTNTGELFFGEGSRLTVL.

The chain combines TRBV7-2 with TRBJ1-4; D is unclear. V lost 3 bases and J 13 bases, leaving 15 bases between the germline ends. Germline V gene data show CDR1 as SGHTA and CDR2 as FQGNSA. The CDR3 is 13 amino acids. The chain's CDR3 is CASSLTTGVGLFF. The DNA for the CDR3 is TGTGCCAGCAGCTTGACAACCGGGGTGGGACTGTTTTTT.

This clonotype is a singleton in its sample. The chain carries TRBV2 and TRBJ2-7; D ambiguous. The V gene's germline CDR1 is SNHLY and CDR2 FYNNEI. The CDR3 is 11 residues long. Trimming stripped 7 bases from V and 9 bases from J, with 13 bases between. Here the CDR3 DNA reads TGTGCCAGCACAGCCTACGACTTGCAGTACTTC. Translating it yields CASTAYDLQYF.

CDR3 nucleotides: TGTGCCAGCAGCCAGAGGAGGGACAGGCCCTACGAGCAGTACTTC. Translation gives CASSQRRDRPYEQYF. The V and J genes are TRBV7-2 and TRBJ2-7, with 8 bases identical to TRBD1. The germline V gene has CDR1 SGHTA and CDR2 FQGNSA. J gave up 2 bases and V 5 bases, and 8 bases lay outside the gene matches. The CDR3 sequence is 15 residues long.

This clonotype was seen a handful of times. This chain joins TRBV5-1 and TRBJ2-1, with TRBD1 as a possible D gene (6 bases). The CDR3 covers 18 residues. Germline lookup yields CDR1 SGHRS and CDR2 YFSETQ. Deletions cut 2 bases from V and 4 bases from J, with 22 bases between. CDR3 region: CASSLNPPGAGGYNEQFF. CDR3 coding DNA: TGCGCCAGCAGCTTAAACCCCCCAGGGGCGGGTGGTTACAATGAGCAGTTCTTC.